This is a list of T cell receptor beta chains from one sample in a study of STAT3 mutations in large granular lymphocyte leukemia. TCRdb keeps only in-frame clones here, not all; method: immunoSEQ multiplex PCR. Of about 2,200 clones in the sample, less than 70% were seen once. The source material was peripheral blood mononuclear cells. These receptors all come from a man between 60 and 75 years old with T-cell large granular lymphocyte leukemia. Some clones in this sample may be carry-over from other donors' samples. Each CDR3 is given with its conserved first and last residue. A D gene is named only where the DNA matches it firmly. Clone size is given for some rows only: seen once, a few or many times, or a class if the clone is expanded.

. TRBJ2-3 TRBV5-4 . TGTGCCAGCAGGCCCCGCGGGACAGATACGCAGTATTTT CASRPRGTDTQYF
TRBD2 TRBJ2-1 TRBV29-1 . TGCAGCGTTGTATGGCGGGAGACCACCTACAATGAGCAGTTCTTC CSVVWRETTYNEQFF
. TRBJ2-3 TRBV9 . TGTGCCAGCAGCGTAGGGTCCGGGGATACGCAGTATTTT CASSVGSGDTQYF
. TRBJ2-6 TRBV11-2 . TGTGCCAGCAGCCCTCAGGGACAAAGCTCTGGGGCCAACGTCCTGACTTTC CASSPQGQSSGANVLTF
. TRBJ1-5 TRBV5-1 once TGCGCCAGCAGCCCAACAGGTAATCAGCCCCAGCATTTT CASSPTGNQPQHF
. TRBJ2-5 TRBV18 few TGTGCCAGCTCGCCGACAGAAAGAGAGACCCAGTACTTC CASSPTERETQYF
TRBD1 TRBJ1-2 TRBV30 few TGTGCCGGGGTGGACAGGGGGCAGGGAGGCTACACCTTC CAGVDRGQGGYTF
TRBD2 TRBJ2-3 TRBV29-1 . TGCAGCGCCCTAGCGGGAGCGAGCACAGATACGCAGTATTTT CSALAGASTDTQYF
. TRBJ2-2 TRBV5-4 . TGTGCCAGCAGAATCAAGGATAACACCGGGGAGCTGTTTTTT CASRIKDNTGELFF
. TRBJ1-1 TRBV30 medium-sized TGTGCCTGGAGTCGGGAATCTGAAGCTTTCTTT CAWSRESEAFF
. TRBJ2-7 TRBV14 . TGTGCCAGCAGCTTCGGGGTCTACGAGCAGTACTTC CASSFGVYEQYF
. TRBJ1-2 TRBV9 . TGTGCCAGCAGCGTCTTCGACGGACCCAGCTTGGGGGGCTACACCTTC CASSVFDGPSLGGYTF
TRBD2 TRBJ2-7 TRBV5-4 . TGTGCCAGCAGCTCTCCCGGGACTAGCTCCAGCGAGCAGTACTTC CASSSPGTSSSEQYF
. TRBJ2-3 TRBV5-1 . TGCGCCAGCAGCATCGGGGTTTGGGGAGATACGCAGTATTTT CASSIGVWGDTQYF
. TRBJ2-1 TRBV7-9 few TGTGCCAGCAGCTCCTCCTTAGGGTCAGGTGAGCAGTTCTTC CASSSSLGSGEQFF
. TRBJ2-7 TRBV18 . TGTGCCAGCTCAGATCTGCAGAGCTCCTACGAGCAGTACTTC CASSDLQSSYEQYF
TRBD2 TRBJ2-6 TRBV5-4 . TGTGCCAGCAGCTTGGCCCGGGGAGGGGCGCATGGGGCCAACGTCCTGACTTTC CASSLARGGAHGANVLTF
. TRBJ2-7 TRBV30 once TGTGCCTGCCATATTGATTGGGGCGCGAAGTACGAGCAGTACTTC CACHIDWGAKYEQYF
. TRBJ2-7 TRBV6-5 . TGTGCCAGCAGGGACAGTTACTACGAGCAGTACTTC CASRDSYYEQYF
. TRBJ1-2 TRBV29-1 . TGCAGCGTTGATGCCGGCAGGCCCAAGAACTATGGCTACACCTTC CSVDAGRPKNYGYTF
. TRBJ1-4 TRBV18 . TGTGCCAGCTCACTCGCCGGGACGGATGAAAAACTGTTTTTT CASSLAGTDEKLFF
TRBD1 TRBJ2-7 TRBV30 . TGTGCCTGGGCCGGGACAGGGATGGGGGAGCAGTACTTC CAWAGTGMGEQYF
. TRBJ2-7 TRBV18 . TGTGCCAGCTCCCTTCTAGAGGGGCCAGCCTACGAGCAGTACTTC CASSLLEGPAYEQYF
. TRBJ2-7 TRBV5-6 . TGTGCCAGCAGTAACCAGGGGTACGAGCAGTACTTC CASSNQGYEQYF
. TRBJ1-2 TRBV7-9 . TGTGCCAGCAGCCCCCTCTCTAACTATGGCTACACCTTC CASSPLSNYGYTF
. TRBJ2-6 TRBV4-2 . TGTGCCAGCAGCCAGGGCCAGGGAAGTGGGGCCAACGTCCTGACTTTC CASSQGQGSGANVLTF
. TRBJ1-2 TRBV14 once TGTGCCACCCGGCCCAGCCGCTATGGCTACACCTTC CATRPSRYGYTF
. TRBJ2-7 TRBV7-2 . TGTGCCAGCAGCCCGACTACCGGGTCCTACGAGCAGTACTTC CASSPTTGSYEQYF
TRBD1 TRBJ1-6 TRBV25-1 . TGTGCCAGCAGTGAAAGGGACAGCCGGATTTTATCACCCCTCCACTTT CASSERDSRILSPLHF
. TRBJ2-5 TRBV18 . TGTGCCAGCTCCCTAGGCCCGCGGGGTGAGACCCAGTACTTC CASSLGPRGETQYF
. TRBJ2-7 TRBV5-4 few TGTGCCAGCAGCTTGGCGATGGGACCCTACGAGCAGTACTTC CASSLAMGPYEQYF
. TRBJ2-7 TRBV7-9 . TGTGCCAGCAGCCGCCGGGACATGAACTCCTACGAGCAGTACTTC CASSRRDMNSYEQYF
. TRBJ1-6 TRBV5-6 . TGTGCCAGCAGCTTGGTGGGGAATTCACCCCTCCACTTT CASSLVGNSPLHF
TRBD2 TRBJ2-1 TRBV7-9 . TGTGCCAGCAGCGCACTAGCGGCTAATGAGCAGTTCTTC CASSALAANEQFF
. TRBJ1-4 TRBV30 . TGTGCCTGGAGTCCCCGTCGGGGGAATGAAAAACTGTTTTTT CAWSPRRGNEKLFF
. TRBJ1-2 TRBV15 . TGTGCCACCAGCAGAGATTTGGCCGCGGGAGGCTACACCTTC CATSRDLAAGGYTF
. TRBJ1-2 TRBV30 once TGTGCCTGGAGTAACCTCTATGGCTACACCTTC CAWSNLYGYTF
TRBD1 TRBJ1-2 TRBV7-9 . TGTGCCAGCAGCACTGCAGGGGGCCACTATGGCTACACCTTC CASSTAGGHYGYTF